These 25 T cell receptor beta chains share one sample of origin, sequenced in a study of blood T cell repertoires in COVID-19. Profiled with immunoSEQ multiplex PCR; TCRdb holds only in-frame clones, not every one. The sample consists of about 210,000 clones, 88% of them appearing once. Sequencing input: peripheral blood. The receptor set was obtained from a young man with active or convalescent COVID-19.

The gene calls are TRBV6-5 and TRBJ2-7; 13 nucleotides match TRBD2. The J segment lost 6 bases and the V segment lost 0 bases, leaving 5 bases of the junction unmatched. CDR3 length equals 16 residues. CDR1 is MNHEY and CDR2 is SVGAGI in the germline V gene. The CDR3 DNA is TGTGCCAGCAGTTACTCGTGGACTAGCGGGAGCTCCGAGCAGTACTTC. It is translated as CASSYSWTSGSSEQYF.

CDR3 DNA sequence: TGTGCCAGCAGTCCCCGGGACAGGAATCAGCCCCAGCATTTT. This translates into CASSPRDRNQPQHF. The chain joins TRBV6-5 to TRBJ1-5; TRBD1 agrees at 8 bases. This CDR3 spans 14 amino acids. CDR1 MNHEY and CDR2 SVGAGI come from the germline V gene. J lost 4 bases, V lost 5 bases, and 4 bases had no gene match.

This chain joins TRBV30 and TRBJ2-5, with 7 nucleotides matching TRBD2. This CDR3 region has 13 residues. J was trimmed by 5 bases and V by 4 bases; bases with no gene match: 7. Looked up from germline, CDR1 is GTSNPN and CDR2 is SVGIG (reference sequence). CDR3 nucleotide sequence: TGTGCCTGGAATCTAGCGGTTTTGGAGACCCAGTACTTC. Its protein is CAWNLAVLETQYF.

The CDR3 nucleotides are TGCGCCAGCAGCTTGTTGCGGACAGGGGGATCCGGGGAGCTGTTTTTT. Translated: CASSLLRTGGSGELFF. The gene calls are TRBV5-1 and TRBJ2-2; 10 bases agree with TRBD1. J was trimmed by 6 bases and V by 1 base; bases with no gene match: 6. The CDR3 runs to 16 residues. Germline assignment: CDR1 SGHRS and CDR2 YFSETQ.

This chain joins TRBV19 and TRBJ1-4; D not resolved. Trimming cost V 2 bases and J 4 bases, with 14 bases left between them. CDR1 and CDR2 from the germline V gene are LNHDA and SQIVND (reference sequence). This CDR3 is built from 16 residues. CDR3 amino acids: CASSIYTAGINEKLFF. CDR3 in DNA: TGTGCCAGTAGTATATACACAGCCGGAATTAATGAAAAACTGTTTTTT.

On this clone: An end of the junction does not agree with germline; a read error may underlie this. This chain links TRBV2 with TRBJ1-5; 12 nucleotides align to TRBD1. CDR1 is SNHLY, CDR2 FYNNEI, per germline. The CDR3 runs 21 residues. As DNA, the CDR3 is TGTGCCAGCACTGAATGGGGCAGCCGGGACAGGGGGCTAAGAAGGATTCAGCCCCAGCATTTT. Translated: CASTEWGSRDRGLRRIQPQHF.

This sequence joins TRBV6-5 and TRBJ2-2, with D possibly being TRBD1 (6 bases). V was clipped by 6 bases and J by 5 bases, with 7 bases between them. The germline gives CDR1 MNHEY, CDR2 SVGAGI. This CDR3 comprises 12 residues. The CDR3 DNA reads TGTGCCAGCAGCACAGGGACCGGGGAGCTGTTTTTT. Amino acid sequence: CASSTGTGELFF.

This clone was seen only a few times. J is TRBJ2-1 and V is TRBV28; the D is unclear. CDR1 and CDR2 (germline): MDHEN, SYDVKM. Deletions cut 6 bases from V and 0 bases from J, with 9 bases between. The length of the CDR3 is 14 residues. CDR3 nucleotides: TGTGCCAGCAGCCCCCGACTCTCCTACAATGAGCAGTTCTTC. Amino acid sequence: CASSPRLSYNEQFF.

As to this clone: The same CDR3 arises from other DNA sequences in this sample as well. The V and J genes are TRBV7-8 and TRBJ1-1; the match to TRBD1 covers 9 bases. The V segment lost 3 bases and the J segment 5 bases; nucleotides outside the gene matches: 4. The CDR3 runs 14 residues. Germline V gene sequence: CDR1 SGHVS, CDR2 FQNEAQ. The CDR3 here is CASSLADRGTEAFF. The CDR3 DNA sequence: TGTGCCAGCAGCTTGGCAGACAGGGGGACTGAAGCTTTCTTT.

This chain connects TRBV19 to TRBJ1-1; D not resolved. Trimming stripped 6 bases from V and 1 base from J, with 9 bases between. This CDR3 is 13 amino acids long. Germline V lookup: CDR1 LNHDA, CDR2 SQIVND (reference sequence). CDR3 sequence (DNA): TGTGCCAGTAGGACACCGAAGAACACTGAAGCTTTCTTT. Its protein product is CASRTPKNTEAFF.

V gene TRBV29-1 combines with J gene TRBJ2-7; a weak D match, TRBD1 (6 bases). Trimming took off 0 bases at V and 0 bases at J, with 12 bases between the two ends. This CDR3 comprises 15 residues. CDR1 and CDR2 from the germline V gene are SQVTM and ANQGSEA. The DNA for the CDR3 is TGCAGCGTTGAAGATCCAGGGGCTAGCTCCTACGAGCAGTACTTC. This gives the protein CSVEDPGASSYEQYF.

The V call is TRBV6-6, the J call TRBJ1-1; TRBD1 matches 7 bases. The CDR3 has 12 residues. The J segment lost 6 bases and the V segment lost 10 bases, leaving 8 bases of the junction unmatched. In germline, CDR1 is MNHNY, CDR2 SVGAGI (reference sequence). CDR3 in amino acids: CAINRGNAEAFF. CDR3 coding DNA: TGTGCCATCAACAGGGGTAACGCTGAAGCTTTCTTT.

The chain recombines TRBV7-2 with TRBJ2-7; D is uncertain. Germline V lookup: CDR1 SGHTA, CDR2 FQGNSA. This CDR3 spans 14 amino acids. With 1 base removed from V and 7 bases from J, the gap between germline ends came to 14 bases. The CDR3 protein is CASSLDFSRREQYF. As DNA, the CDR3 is TGTGCCAGCAGCTTAGATTTCAGCCGGCGGGAGCAGTACTTC.

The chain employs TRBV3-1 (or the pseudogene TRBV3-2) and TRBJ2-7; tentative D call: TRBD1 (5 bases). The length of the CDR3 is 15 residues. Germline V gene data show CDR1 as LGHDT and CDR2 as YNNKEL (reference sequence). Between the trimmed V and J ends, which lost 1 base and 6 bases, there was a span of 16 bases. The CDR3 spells CASSQAGTGSGEQYF. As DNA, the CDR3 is TGTGCCAGCAGCCAAGCGGGTACAGGTTCCGGCGAGCAGTACTTC.

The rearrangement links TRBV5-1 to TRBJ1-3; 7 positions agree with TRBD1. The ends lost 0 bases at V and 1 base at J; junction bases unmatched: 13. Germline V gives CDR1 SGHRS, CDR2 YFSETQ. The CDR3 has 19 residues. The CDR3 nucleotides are TGCGCCAGCAGCTTGGGAGGGGCCGGGACAGCGAAGTCTGGAAACACCATATATTTT. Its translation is CASSLGGAGTAKSGNTIYF.

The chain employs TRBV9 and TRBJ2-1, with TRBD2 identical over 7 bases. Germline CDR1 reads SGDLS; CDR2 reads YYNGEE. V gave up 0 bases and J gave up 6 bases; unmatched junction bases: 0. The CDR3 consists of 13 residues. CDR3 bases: TGTGCCAGCAGCGTAGGGACTAGCAATGAGCAGTTCTTC. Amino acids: CASSVGTSNEQFF.

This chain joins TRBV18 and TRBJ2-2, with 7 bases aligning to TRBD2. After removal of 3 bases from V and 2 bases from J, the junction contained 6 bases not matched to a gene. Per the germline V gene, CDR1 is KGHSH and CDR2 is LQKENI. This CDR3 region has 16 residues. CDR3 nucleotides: TGTGCCAGCTCACCCAGGGCTAGCGGCAACACCGGGGAGCTGTTTTTT. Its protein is CASSPRASGNTGELFF.

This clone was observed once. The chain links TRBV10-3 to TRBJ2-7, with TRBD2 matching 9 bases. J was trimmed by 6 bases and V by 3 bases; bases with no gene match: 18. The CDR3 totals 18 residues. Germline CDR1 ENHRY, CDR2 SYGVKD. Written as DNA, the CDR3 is TGTGCCATCAGTGATAATGGGATCGAGTGGACTAGCGAGGCCGAGCAGTACTTC. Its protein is CAISDNGIEWTSEAEQYF.

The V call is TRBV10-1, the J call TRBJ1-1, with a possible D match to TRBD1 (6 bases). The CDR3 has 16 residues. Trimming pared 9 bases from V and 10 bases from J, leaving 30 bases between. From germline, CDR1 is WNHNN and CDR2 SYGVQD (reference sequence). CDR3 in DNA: TGCGCCAGAAGAAACTGCGGAGGCATTCCTCTACAGGGAGCTTTCTTT. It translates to CARRNCGGIPLQGAFF.

CDR3 residues: CASSQTNSYEQYF. For the CDR3, the DNA is TGCGCCAGCAGCCAAACCAACAGCTACGAGCAGTACTTC. The chain recombines TRBV4-1 with TRBJ2-7; D not certain. The CDR3 consists of 13 residues. The germline V gene has CDR1 MGHRA and CDR2 YSYEKL. Trimming took off 2 bases at V and 3 bases at J, with 8 bases between the two ends.

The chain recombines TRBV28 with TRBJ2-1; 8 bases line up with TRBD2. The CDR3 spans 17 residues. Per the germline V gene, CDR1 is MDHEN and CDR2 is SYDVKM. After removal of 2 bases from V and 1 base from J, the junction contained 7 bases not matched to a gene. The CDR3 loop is CASSLLPGLGSYNEQFF. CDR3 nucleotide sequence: TGTGCCAGCAGTTTACTACCGGGACTAGGATCCTACAATGAGCAGTTCTTC.

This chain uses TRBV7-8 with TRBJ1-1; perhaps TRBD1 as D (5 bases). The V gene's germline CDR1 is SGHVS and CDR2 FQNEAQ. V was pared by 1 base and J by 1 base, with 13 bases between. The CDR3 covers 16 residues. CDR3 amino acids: CASSLDPTAPNTEAFF. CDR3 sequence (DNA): TGTGCCAGCAGCTTAGATCCGACAGCGCCGAACACTGAAGCTTTCTTT.

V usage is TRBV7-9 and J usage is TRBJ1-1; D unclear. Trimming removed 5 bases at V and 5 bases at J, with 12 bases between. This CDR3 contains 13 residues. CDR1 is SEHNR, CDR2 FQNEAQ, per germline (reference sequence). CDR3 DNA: TGTGCCAGCAGCCTAGAGAGGGTTACTGAAGCTTTCTTT. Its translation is CASSLERVTEAFF.

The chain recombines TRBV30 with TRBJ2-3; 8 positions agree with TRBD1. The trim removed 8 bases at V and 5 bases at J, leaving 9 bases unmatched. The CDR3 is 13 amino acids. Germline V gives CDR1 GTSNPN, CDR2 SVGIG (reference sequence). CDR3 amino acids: CAGTQGAQDTQYF. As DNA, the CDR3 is TGTGCCGGAACCCAGGGGGCCCAAGATACGCAGTATTTT.

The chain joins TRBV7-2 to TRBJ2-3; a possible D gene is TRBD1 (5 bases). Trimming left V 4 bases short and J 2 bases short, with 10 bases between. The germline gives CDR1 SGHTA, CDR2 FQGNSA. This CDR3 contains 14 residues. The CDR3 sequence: CASSSRGSTDTQYF. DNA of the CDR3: TGTGCCAGCAGCTCAAGGGGTTCCACAGATACGCAGTATTTT.